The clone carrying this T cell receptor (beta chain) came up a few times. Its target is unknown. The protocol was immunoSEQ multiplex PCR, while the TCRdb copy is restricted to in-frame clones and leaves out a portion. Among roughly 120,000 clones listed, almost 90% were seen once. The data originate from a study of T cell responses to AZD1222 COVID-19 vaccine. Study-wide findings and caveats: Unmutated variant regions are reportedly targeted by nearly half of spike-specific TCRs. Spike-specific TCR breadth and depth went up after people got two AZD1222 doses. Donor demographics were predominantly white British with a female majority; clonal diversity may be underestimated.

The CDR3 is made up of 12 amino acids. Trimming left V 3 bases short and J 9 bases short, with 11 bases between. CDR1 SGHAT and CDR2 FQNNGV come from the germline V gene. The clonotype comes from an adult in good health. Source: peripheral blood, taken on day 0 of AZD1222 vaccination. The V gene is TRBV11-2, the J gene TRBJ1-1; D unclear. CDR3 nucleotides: TGTGCCAGCAGCTTCGAAGGGAAGAAAGCTTTCTTT. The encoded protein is CASSFEGKKAFF.